These T cell receptor beta chains were read from a single sample in a study of cytomegalovirus exposure and HLA in healthy donors. Profiled with immunoSEQ multiplex PCR; TCRdb holds only in-frame clones, not every one. Of 150,000 to 200,000 clones listed, around 74% were seen once; the top ten hold around 2%. Sequenced material: PBMCs. All receptors derive from a female donor in good health and CMV-seronegative. The CDR3 runs from the conserved cysteine through the conserved F or W. A D gene is named only where the DNA matches it firmly. Clone size appears in some rows only: once, few, many, or a class for an expanded clone.

D | J | size | V | DNA | CDR3
TRBD1 | TRBJ1-1 | - | TRBV19 | TGTGCCAGCTCACAGGGGGCGGGCACTGAAGCTTTCTTT | CASSQGAGTEAFF
TRBD2 | TRBJ2-7 | - | TRBV9 | TGTGCCAGCAGCGTAGGGAGTAGCGGGGGCTACGAGCAGTACTTC | CASSVGSSGGYEQYF
TRBD1 | TRBJ1-1 | - | TRBV5-1 | TGCGCCAGCAGCCCTACTGCCGCTGACAGGGGAGGAACTGAAGCTTTCTTT | CASSPTAADRGGTEAFF
- | TRBJ1-5 | - | TRBV2 | TGTGCCAGCAGGGCCGAGGTCGGACAGCCCCAGCATTTT | CASRAEVGQPQHF
- | TRBJ2-3 | - | TRBV6-1 | TGTGCCAGCAGGGGGCCTCCAGGGGATACGCAGTATTTT | CASRGPPGDTQYF
- | TRBJ2-1 | few | TRBV21-1 | TGTGCCAGCGAAGGCGGGAGGGACAATGAGCAGTTCTTC | CASEGGRDNEQFF
- | TRBJ2-7 | - | TRBV11-2 | TGTGCCAGCAGCTTTGGGGCAGGGGCTACCTACGAGCAGTACTTC | CASSFGAGATYEQYF
- | TRBJ2-7 | - | TRBV9 | TGTGCCAGCAGCCCATCCGCAAGTCAGTACTACGAGCAGTACTTC | CASSPSASQYYEQYF
- | TRBJ1-3 | - | TRBV11-2 | TGTGCCAGCAGCCCGCCCGGGGGTAGTACCATATATTTT | CASSPPGGSTIYF
- | TRBJ2-7 | once | TRBV6-1 | TGTGCCAGCAGTGAATTTGGGGGCGAAAGGGTCCACGAGCAGTACTTC | CASSEFGGERVHEQYF
- | TRBJ1-1 | - | TRBV7-9 | TGTGCCAGCAGCTTAGCGGCGACAGAAACTGAAGCTTTCTTT | CASSLAATETEAFF
- | TRBJ2-7 | - | TRBV5-1 | TGCGCCAGCAGCTTGACGACAGCCTACGAGCAGTACTTC | CASSLTTAYEQYF
- | TRBJ1-4 | once | TRBV30 | TGTGCCTGGACCGGGGCAGGGAGGGGAAAACTGTTTTTT | CAWTGAGRGKLFF
- | TRBJ1-3 | - | TRBV15 | TGTGCCACCAGCGAAACTACAGGGATTGGAAACACCATATATTTT | CATSETTGIGNTIYF
- | TRBJ2-5 | - | TRBV4-1 | TGCGCCAGCAGCCAAGTTACGAGAGAGACCCAGTACTTC | CASSQVTRETQYF
TRBD1 | TRBJ1-1 | - | TRBV30 | TGTGCCTGGAGTGCCGGGACAGGGAACACTGAAGCTTTCTTT | CAWSAGTGNTEAFF